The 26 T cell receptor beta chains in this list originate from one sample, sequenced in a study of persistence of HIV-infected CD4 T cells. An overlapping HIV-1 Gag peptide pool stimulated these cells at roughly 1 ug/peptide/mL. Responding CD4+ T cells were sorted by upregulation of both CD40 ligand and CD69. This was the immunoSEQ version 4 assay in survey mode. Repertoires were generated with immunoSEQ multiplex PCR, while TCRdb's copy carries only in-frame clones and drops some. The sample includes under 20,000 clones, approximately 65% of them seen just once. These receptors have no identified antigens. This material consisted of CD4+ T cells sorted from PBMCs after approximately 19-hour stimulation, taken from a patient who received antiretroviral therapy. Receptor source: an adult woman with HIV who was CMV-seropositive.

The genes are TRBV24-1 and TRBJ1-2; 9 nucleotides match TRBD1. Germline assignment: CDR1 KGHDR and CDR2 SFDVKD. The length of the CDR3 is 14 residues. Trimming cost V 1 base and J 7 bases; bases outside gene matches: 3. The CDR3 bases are TGTGCCACCAGTGATTTAGGGACAGGGCCTGGCTACACCTTC. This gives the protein CATSDLGTGPGYTF.

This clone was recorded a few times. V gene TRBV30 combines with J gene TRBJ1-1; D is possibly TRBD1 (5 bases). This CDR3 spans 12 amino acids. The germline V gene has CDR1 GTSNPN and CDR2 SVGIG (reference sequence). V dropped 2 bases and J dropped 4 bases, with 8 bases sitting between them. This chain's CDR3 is CAWSMGGTEAFF. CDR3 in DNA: TGTGCCTGGAGTATGGGGGGCACTGAAGCTTTCTTT.

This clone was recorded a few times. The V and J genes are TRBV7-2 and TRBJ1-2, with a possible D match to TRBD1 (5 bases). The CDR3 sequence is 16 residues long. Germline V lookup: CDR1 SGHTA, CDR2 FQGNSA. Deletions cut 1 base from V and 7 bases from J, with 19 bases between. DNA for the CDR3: TGTGCCAGCAGCTTAGTTGGTGCAGGGCCCGGGGGTGGCTACACCTTC. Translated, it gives CASSLVGAGPGGGYTF.

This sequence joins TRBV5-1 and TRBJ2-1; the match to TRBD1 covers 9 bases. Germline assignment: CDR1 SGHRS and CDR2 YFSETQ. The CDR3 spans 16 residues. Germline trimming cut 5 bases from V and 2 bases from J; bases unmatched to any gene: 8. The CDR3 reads CASSFLQGAAYNEQFF. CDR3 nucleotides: TGCGCCAGCAGTTTCTTACAGGGGGCTGCCTACAATGAGCAGTTCTTC.

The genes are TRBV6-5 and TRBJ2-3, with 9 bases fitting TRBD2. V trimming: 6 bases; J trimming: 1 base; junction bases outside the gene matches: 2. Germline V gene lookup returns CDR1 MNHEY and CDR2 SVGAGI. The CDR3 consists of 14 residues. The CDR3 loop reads CASSASGGTDTQYF. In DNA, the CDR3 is TGTGCCAGCAGCGCTAGCGGGGGCACAGATACGCAGTATTTT.

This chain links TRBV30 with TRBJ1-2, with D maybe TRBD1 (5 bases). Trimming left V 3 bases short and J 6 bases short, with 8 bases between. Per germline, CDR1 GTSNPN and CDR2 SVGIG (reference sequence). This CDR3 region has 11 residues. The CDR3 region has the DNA TGTGCCTGGAGGGGGGGAGATGGCTACACCTTC. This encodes CAWRGGDGYTF. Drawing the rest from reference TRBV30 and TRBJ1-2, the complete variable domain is SQTIHQWPATLVQPVGSPLSLECTVEGTSNPNLYWYRQAAGRGLQLLFYSVGIGQISSEVPQNLSASRPQDRQFILSSKKLLLSDSGFYLCAWRGGDGYTFGSGTRLTVV.

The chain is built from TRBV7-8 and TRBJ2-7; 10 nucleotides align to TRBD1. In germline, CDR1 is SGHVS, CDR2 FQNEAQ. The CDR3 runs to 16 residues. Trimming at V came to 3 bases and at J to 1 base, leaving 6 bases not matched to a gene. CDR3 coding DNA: TGTGCCAGCAGCTTCTCCGGGACAGGGGCTTCCTACGAGCAGTACTTC. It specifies CASSFSGTGASYEQYF.

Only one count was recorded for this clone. CDR3 DNA sequence: TGTGCCAGCAGCTTAACGAACAGGGACACAGATACGCAGTATTTT. It is translated as CASSLTNRDTDTQYF. The chain links TRBV7-3 to TRBJ2-3, with a possible D match to TRBD1 (6 bases). The ends were cut back, 0 bases at V and 2 bases at J, with 9 bases in the middle. The CDR3 extends over 15 amino acids. Germline CDR1 is SGHTA and CDR2 is FQGTGA.

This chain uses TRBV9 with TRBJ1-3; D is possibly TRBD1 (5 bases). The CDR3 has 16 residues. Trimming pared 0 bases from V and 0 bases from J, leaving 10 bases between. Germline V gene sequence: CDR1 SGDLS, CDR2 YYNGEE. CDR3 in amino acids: CASSVAGTHSGNTIYF. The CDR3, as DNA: TGTGCCAGCAGCGTAGCAGGGACCCACTCTGGAAACACCATATATTTT.

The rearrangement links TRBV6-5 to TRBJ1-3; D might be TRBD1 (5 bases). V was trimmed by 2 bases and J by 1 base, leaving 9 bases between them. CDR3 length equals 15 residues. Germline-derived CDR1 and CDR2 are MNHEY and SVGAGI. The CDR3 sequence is CASSYDSFSGNTIYF. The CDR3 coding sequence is TGTGCCAGCAGTTACGACAGCTTTTCTGGAAACACCATATATTTT.

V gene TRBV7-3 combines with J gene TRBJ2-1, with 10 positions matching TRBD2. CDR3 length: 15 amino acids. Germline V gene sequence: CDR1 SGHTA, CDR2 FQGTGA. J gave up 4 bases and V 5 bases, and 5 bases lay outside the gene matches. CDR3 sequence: CASSISGGQYNEQFF. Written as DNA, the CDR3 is TGTGCCAGCAGCATTAGCGGGGGGCAGTACAATGAGCAGTTCTTC.

CDR3 sequence (DNA): TGTGCCAGCAGTTTCCAAGAGACCCAGTACTTC. The encoded protein is CASSFQETQYF. V gene TRBV5-4 combines with J gene TRBJ2-5; D remains ambiguous. Looked up from germline, CDR1 is SGHNT and CDR2 is YYREEE (reference sequence). This CDR3 contains 11 residues. Between the trimmed V and J ends, which lost 5 bases and 1 base, there was a span of 3 bases.

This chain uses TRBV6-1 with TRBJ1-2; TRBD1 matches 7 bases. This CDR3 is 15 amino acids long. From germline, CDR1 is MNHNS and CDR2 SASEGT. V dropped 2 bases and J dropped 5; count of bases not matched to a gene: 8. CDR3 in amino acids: CASSESGPRGYGYTF. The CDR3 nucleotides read TGTGCCAGCAGTGAATCCGGTCCCAGGGGGTATGGCTACACCTTC.

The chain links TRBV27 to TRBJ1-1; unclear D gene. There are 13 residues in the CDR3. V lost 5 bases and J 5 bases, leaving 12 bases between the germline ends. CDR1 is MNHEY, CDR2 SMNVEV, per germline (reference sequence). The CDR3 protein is CASSPLGPTEAFF. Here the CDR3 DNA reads TGTGCCAGCAGTCCCCTCGGACCAACTGAAGCTTTCTTT.

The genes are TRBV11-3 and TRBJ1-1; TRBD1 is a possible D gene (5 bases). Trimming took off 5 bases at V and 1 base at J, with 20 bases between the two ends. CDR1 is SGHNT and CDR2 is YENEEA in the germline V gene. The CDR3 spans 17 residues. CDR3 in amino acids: CASSAGGGGITNTEAFF. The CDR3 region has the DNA TGTGCCAGCAGCGCCGGCGGGGGTGGGATTACGAACACTGAAGCTTTCTTT.

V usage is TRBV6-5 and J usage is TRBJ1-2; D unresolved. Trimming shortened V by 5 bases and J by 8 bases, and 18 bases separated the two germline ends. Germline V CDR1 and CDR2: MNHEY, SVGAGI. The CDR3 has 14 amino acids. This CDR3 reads CASSRSAAERGYTF. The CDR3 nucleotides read TGTGCCAGCAGTCGTTCTGCAGCCGAAAGGGGCTACACCTTC.

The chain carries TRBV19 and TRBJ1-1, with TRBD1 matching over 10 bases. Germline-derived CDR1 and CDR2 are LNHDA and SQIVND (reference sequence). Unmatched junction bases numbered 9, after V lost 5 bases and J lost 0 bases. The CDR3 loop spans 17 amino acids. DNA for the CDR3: TGTGCCAGTAGTGACCCGGGACAGGGGAACCTGAACACTGAAGCTTTCTTT. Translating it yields CASSDPGQGNLNTEAFF.

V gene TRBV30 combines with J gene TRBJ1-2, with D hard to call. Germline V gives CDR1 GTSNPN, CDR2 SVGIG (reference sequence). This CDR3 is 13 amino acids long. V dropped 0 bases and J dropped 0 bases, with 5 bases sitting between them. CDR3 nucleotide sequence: TGTGCCTGGAGTGTAAGTCCTAACTATGGCTACACCTTC. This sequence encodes CAWSVSPNYGYTF.

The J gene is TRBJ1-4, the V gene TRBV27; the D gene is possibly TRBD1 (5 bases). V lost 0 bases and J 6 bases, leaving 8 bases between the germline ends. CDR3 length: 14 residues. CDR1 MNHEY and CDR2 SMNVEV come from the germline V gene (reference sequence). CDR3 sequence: CASSLSRVDEKLFF. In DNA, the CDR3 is TGTGCCAGCAGTTTATCCAGGGTAGATGAAAAACTGTTTTTT.

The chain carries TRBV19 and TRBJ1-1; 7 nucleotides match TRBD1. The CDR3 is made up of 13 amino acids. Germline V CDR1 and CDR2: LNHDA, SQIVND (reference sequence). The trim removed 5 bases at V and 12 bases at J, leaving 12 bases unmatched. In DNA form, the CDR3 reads TGTGCCAGTAGTTCAACGGACAGGTCCCAGTCTTTCTTT. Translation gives CASSSTDRSQSFF.

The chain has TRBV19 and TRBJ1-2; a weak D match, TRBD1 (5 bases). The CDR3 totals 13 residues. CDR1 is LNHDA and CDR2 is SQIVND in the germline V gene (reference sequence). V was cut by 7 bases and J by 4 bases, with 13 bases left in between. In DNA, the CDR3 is TGTGCCAGTATGGCAGGGACTTCCTATGGCTACACCTTC. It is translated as CASMAGTSYGYTF.

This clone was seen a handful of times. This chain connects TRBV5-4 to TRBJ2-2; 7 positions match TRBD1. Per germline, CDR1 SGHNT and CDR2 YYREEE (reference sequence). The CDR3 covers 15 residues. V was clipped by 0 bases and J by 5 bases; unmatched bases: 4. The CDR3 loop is CASSLALGQTGELFF. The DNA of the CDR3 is TGTGCCAGCAGCTTGGCCCTGGGACAGACCGGGGAGCTGTTTTTT.

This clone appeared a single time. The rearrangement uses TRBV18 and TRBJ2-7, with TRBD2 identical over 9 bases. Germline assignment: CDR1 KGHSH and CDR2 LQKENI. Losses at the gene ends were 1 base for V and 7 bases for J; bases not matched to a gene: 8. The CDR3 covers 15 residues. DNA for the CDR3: TGTGCCAGCTCACCACTGGGCGGGGGGGGCCAAGAGCAGTACTTC. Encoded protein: CASSPLGGGGQEQYF.

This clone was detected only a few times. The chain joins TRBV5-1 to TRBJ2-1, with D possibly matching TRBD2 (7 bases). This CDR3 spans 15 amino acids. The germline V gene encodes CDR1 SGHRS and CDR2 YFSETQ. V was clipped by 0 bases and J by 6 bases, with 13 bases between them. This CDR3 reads CASSLEAGAFNEQFF. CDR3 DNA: TGCGCCAGCAGCTTGGAGGCGGGGGCTTTCAATGAGCAGTTCTTC.

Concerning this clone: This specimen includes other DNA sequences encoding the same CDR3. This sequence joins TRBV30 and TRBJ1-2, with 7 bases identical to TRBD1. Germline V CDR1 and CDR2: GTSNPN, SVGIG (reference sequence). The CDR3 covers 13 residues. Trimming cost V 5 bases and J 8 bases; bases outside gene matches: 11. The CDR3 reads CAWGRGQGDGYTF. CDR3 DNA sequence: TGTGCCTGGGGGCGGGGGCAGGGGGACGGCTACACCTTC.

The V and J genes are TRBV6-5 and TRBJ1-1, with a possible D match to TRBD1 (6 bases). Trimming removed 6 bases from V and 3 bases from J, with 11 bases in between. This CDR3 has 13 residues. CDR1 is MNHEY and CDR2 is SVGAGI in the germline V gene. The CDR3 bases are TGTGCCAGCAGGCAGGGGCCCCACACTGAAGCTTTCTTT. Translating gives CASRQGPHTEAFF.